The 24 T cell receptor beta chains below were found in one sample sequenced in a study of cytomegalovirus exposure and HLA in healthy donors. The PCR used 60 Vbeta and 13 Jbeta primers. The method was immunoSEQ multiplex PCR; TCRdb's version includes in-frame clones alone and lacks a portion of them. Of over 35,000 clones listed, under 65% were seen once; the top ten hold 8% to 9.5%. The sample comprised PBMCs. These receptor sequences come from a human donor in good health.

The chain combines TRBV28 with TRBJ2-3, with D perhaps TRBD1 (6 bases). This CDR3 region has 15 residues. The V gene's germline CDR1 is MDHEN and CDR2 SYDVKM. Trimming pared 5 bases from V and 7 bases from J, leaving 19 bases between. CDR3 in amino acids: CASSNRDTAINTQYF. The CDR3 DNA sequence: TGTGCCAGCAGTAACAGGGATACTGCTATTAATACGCAGTATTTT.

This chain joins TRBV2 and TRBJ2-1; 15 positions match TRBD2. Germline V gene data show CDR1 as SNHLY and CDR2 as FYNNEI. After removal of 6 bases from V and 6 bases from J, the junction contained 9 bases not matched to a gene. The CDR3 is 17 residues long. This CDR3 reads CASRPTRTSGGANEQFF. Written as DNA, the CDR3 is TGTGCCAGCAGACCAACACGGACTAGCGGGGGGGCCAATGAGCAGTTCTTC.

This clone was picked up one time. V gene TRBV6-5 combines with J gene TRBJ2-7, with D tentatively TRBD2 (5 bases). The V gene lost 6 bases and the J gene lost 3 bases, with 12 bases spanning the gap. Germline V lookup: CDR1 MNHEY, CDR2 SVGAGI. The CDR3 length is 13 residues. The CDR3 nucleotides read TGTGCCAGCAGCTCCCCGGGGTACTACGAGCAGTACTTC. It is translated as CASSSPGYYEQYF.

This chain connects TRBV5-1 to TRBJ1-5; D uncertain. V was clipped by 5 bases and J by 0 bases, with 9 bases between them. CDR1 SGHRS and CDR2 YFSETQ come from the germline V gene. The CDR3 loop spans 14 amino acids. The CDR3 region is CASREGPSNQPQHF. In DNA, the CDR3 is TGCGCCAGCAGGGAGGGTCCTAGCAATCAGCCCCAGCATTTT.

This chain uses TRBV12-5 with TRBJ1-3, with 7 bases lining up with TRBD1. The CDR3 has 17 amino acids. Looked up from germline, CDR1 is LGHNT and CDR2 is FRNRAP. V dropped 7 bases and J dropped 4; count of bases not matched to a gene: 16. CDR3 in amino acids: CASVTLEGQGVGNTIYF. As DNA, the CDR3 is TGTGCTAGTGTCACCTTGGAAGGGCAGGGGGTCGGAAACACCATATATTTT.

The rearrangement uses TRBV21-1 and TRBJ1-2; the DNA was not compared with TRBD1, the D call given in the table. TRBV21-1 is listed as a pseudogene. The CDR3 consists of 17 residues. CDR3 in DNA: TGTGCCAGCAGCAAAGCAACAGGGAGTTCCATTAACTATGGCTACACCTTC. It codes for CASSKATGSSINYGYTF.

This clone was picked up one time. CDR3 sequence (DNA): TGTGCCAGTAGTGTCACAGGGGCCTACGAGCAGTACTTC. Translated, it gives CASSVTGAYEQYF. V is TRBV19 and J is TRBJ2-7, with 7 bases matching TRBD1. The trim removed 5 bases at V and 2 bases at J, leaving 3 bases unmatched. This CDR3 has 13 amino acids. CDR1 and CDR2 from the germline V gene are LNHDA and SQIVND (reference sequence).

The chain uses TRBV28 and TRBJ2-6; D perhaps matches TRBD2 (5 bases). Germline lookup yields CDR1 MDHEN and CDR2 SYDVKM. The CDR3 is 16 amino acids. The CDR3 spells CVSRATGYSGANVLTF. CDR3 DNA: TGTGTGAGTCGGGCCACGGGATATTCTGGGGCCAACGTCCTGACTTTC. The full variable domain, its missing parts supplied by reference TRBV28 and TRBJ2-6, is DVKVTQSSRYLVKRTGEKVFLECVQDMDHENMFWYRQDPGLGLRLIYFSYDVKMKEKGDIPEGYSVSREKKERFSLILESASTNQTSMYLCVSRATGYSGANVLTFGAGSRLTVL.

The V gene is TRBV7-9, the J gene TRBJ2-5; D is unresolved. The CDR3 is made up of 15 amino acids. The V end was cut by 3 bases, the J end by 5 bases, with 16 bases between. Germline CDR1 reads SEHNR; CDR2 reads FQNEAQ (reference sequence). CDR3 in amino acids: CASSFLNVGSETQYF. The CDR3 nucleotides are TGTGCCAGCAGCTTTCTGAATGTTGGTAGCGAGACCCAGTACTTC.

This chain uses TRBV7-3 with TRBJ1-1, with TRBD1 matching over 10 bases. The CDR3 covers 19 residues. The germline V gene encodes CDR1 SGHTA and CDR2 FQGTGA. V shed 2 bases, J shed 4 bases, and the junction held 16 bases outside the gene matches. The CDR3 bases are TGTGCCAGCAGCTTAGGGCCGAAATCCGGGACAGGGGTTGGCACTGAAGCTTTCTTT. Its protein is CASSLGPKSGTGVGTEAFF.

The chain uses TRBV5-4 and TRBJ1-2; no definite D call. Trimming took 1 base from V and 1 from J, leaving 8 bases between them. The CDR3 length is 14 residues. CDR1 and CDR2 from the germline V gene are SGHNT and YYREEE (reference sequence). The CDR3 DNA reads TGTGCCAGCAGCTTGTCTATGCATAACTATGGCTACACCTTC. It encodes CASSLSMHNYGYTF.

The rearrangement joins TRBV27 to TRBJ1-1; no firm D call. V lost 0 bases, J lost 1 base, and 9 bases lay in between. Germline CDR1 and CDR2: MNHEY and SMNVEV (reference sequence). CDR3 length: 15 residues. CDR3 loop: CASSLSVRKNTEAFF. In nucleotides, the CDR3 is TGTGCCAGCAGTTTATCAGTCAGAAAGAACACTGAAGCTTTCTTT.

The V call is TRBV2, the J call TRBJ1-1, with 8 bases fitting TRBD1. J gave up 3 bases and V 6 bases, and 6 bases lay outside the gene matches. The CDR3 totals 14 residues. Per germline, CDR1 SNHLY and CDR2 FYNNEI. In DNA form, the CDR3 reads TGTGCCAGCAGACAGACAGGGGTGGACACTGAAGCTTTCTTT. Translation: CASRQTGVDTEAFF.

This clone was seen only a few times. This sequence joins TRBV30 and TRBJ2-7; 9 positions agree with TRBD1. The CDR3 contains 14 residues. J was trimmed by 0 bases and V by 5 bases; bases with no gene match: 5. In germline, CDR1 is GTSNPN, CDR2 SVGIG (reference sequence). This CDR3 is CAWATGGRSYEQYF. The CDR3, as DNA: TGTGCCTGGGCTACAGGGGGCCGCTCCTACGAGCAGTACTTC.

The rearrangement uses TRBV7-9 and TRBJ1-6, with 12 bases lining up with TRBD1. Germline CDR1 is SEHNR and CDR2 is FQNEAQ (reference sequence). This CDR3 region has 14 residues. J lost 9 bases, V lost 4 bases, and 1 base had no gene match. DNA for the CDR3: TGTGCCAGCAGCTGGGACAGGGGGCCTTCACCCCTCCACTTT. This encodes CASSWDRGPSPLHF.

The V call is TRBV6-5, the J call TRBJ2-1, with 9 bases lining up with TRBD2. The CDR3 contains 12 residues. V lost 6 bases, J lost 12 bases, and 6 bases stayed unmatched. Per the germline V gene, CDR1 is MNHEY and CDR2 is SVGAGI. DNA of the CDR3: TGTGCCAGCAGCCTGGAGCGGGGGGTGCAGTTCTTC. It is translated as CASSLERGVQFF.

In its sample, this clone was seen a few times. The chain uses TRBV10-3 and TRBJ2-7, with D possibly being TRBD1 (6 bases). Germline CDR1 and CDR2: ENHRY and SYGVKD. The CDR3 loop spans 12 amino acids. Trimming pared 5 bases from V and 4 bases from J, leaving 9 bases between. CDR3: CAISKGVYEQYF. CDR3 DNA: TGTGCCATCAGTAAGGGGGTTTACGAGCAGTACTTC.

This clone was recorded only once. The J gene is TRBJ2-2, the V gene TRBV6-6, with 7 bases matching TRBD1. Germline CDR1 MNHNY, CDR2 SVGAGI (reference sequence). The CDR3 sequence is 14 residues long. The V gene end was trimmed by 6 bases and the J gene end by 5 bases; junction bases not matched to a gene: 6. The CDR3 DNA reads TGTGCCAGCAGGGAGACAGGGCGAACCGGGGAGCTGTTTTTT. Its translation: CASRETGRTGELFF.

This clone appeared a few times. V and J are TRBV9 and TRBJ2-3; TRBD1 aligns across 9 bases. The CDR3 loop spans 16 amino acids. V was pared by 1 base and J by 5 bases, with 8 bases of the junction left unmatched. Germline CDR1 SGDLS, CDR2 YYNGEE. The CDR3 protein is CASSVRTGARVDTQYF. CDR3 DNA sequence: TGTGCCAGCAGCGTACGGACAGGGGCAAGGGTAGATACGCAGTATTTT.

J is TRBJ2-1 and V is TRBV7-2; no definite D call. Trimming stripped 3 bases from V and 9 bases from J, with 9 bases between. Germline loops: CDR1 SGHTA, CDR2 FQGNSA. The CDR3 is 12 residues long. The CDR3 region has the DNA TGTGCCAGCAGCTTCTACGTCGGTGAGCAGTTCTTC. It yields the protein CASSFYVGEQFF.

The CDR3 region has the DNA TGCGCCAGCGATGTCAGGCTAAAGAATTCACCCCTCCACTTT. Its protein product is CASDVRLKNSPLHF. The rearrangement links TRBV10-2 to TRBJ1-6; D not resolved. The CDR3 totals 14 residues. Deletions cut 8 bases from V and 7 bases from J, with 15 bases between. CDR1 is WSHSY, CDR2 SAAADI, per germline.

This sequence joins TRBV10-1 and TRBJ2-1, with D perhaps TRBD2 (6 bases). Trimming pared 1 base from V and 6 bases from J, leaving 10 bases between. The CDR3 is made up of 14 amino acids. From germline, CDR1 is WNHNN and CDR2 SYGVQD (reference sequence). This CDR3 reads CASSEWRGGNEQFF. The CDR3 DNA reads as TGCGCCAGCAGTGAGTGGCGGGGAGGCAATGAGCAGTTCTTC.

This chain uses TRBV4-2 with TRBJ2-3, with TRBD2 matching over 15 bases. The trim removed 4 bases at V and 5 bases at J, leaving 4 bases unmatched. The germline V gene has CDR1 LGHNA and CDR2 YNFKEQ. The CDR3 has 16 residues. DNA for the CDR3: TGTGCCAGCAGCCCGGGACTAGCGGGGGGAGGAGATACGCAGTATTTT. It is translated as CASSPGLAGGGDTQYF.

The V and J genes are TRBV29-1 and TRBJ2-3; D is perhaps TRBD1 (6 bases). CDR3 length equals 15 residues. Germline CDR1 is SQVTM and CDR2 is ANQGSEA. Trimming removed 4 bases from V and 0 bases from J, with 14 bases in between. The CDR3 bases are TGCAGCGTTGCTAAACAGGGAGCCAGCACAGATACGCAGTATTTT. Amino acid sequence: CSVAKQGASTDTQYF.